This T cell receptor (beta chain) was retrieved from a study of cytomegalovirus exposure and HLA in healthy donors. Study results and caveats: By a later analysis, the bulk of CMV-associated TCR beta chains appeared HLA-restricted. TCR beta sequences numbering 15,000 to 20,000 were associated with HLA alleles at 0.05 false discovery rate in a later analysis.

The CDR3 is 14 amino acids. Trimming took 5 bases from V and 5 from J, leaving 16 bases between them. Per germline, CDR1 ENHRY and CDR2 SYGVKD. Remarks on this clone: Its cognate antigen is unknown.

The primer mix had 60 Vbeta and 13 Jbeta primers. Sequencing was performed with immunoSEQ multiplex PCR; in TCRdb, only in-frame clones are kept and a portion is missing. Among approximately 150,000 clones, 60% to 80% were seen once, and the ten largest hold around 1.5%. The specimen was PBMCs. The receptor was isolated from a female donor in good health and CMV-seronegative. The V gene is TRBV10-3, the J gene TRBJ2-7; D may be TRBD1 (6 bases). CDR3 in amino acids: CAISPQGRVHEQYF. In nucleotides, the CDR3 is TGTGCCATCAGTCCACAGGGACGGGTCCACGAGCAGTACTTC.